These 3 T cell receptor beta chains were sequenced from one sample in a study of CD4 T cells in relation to SARS-CoV-2 and coronaviruses. Repertoires were generated with immunoSEQ multiplex PCR, while TCRdb's copy carries only in-frame clones and drops some. Among approximately 50,000 clones, about 90% were seen once, and the ten largest hold around 0.41%. The sequenced material came from naive CD4+ T cells from PBMCs. Subset given: naive CD4+ T cells isolated by negative enrichment. Receptors originate from an adult with COVID-19.

This CDR3 is CASSLSPAENIQYF. CDR3 bases: TGTGCCAGCAGCTTAAGTCCGGCTGAAAACATTCAGTACTTC. The gene calls are TRBV7-3 and TRBJ2-4; D is unclear. Trimming removed 1 base at V and 5 bases at J, with 9 bases between. The CDR3 extends over 14 amino acids. In germline, CDR1 is SGHTA, CDR2 FQGTGA.

The genes are TRBV6-1 and TRBJ1-4; D is ambiguous. The V end was cut by 0 bases, the J end by 6 bases, with 2 bases between. The CDR3 length is 12 residues. Germline loops: CDR1 MNHNS, CDR2 SASEGT. CDR3 DNA sequence: TGTGCCAGCAGTGAAGCTTATGAAAAACTGTTTTTT. Translation gives CASSEAYEKLFF.

The count of this clone is one. The chain couples TRBV28 to TRBJ2-5; D is undetermined. Trimming removed 3 bases at V and 4 bases at J, with 12 bases between. CDR1 and CDR2 from the germline V gene are MDHEN and SYDVKM. The CDR3 runs 14 residues. CDR3 loop: CASSFSPVLETQYF. CDR3 nucleotide sequence: TGTGCCAGCAGTTTTTCCCCAGTCCTAGAGACCCAGTACTTC. Looking up the rest from reference TRBV28 and TRBJ2-5 gives the full variable domain: DVKVTQSSRYLVKRTGEKVFLECVQDMDHENMFWYRQDPGLGLRLIYFSYDVKMKEKGDIPEGYSVSREKKERFSLILESASTNQTSMYLCASSFSPVLETQYFGPGTRLLVL.